The 28 T cell receptor beta chains reported below all come from one sample, sequenced in a study of cytomegalovirus exposure and HLA in healthy donors (TCRdb year 2017). The library was generated by the immunoSEQ multiplex PCR assay. For the multiplex PCR, a mixture combining 60 forward primers for TCR Vbeta segments and 13 reverse primers for TCR Jbeta segments was used. TCRdb took this table from immuneACCESS and kept in-frame rearrangements with V and J called. Such tables lack part of the clones; where checked against another copy, unresolved V genes explain under half of the gap, and the rest is unexplained. Within this sample are some 150,000 clones, with roughly 85% of them counted one time only. Jointly, the top ten make up 2.1% of the sample. The sample taken for sequencing was PBMCs. The source of these receptors is a man aged 40-49 years in good health and CMV-seronegative.

The chain uses TRBV5-4 and TRBJ2-1; 8 nucleotides agree with TRBD2. The CDR3 totals 16 residues. Per germline, CDR1 SGHNT and CDR2 YYREEE (reference sequence). The V segment lost 0 bases and the J segment 2 bases; nucleotides outside the gene matches: 4. The CDR3 DNA reads as TGTGCCAGCAGCTTGGATGCTAGCGGGCCCTACAATGAGCAGTTCTTC. Protein: CASSLDASGPYNEQFF.

The rearrangement links TRBV19 to TRBJ2-2; D is possibly TRBD2 (6 bases). The V gene's germline CDR1 is LNHDA and CDR2 SQIVND (reference sequence). Trimming cost V 9 bases and J 7 bases, with 21 bases left between them. This CDR3 is 15 amino acids long. Here the CDR3 reads CASAELRTEGGELFF. CDR3 in DNA: TGTGCCAGCGCCGAACTTCGGACGGAGGGCGGGGAGCTGTTTTTT.

CDR3 region: CASSYSGGWAGELFF. For the CDR3, the DNA is TGTGCCAGCAGTTACTCGGGGGGGTGGGCCGGGGAGCTGTTTTTT. This chain connects TRBV6-6 to TRBJ2-2, with 7 bases fitting TRBD2. Looked up from germline, CDR1 is MNHNY and CDR2 is SVGAGI (reference sequence). This CDR3 is 15 amino acids long. The trim removed 0 bases at V and 6 bases at J, leaving 4 bases unmatched.

Here the CDR3 reads CASSSPVLNEQFF. DNA of the CDR3: TGCGCCAGCAGCTCGCCGGTCTTAAATGAGCAGTTCTTC. The rearrangement joins TRBV5-1 to TRBJ2-1, with D unresolved. The germline V gene encodes CDR1 SGHRS and CDR2 YFSETQ. The CDR3 loop spans 13 amino acids. V gave up 3 bases and J gave up 7 bases, with 11 bases separating them. The full variable domain, completed using reference TRBV5-1 and TRBJ2-1, is KAGVTQTPRYLIKTRGQQVTLSCSPISGHRSVSWYQQTPGQGLQFLFEYFSETQRNKGNFPGRFSGRQFSNSRSEMNVSTLELGDSALYLCASSSPVLNEQFFGPGTRLTVL.

The V call is TRBV5-6, the J call TRBJ2-7, with TRBD2 matching over 7 bases. CDR1 and CDR2 (germline): SGHDT, YYEEEE. The V gene end was trimmed by 3 bases and the J gene end by 4 bases; junction bases not matched to a gene: 13. This CDR3 spans 16 amino acids. CDR3 nucleotide sequence: TGTGCCAGCAGCTCGAGGGGCGGGAGTAAGCAATACGAGCAGTACTTC. It translates to CASSSRGGSKQYEQYF.

This chain uses TRBV5-4 with TRBJ2-2; D perhaps matches TRBD2 (6 bases). CDR3 length equals 15 residues. Germline CDR1 reads SGHNT; CDR2 reads YYREEE (reference sequence). Trimming removed 3 bases at V and 1 base at J, with 10 bases between. The CDR3, as DNA: TGTGCCAGCAGCTCGGGGGTGGGGAACACCGGGGAGCTGTTTTTT. It yields the protein CASSSGVGNTGELFF.

The gene calls are TRBV19 and TRBJ1-1; no firm D call. V gave up 0 bases and J gave up 5 bases, with 10 bases separating them. The CDR3 consists of 14 residues. The germline V gene encodes CDR1 LNHDA and CDR2 SQIVND (reference sequence). The CDR3 region has the DNA TGTGCCAGTAGTATAGACCGGTCGGGGACTGAAGCTTTCTTT. This gives the protein CASSIDRSGTEAFF.

The sample holds a few counts of this clone. The chain links TRBV28 to TRBJ2-5; TRBD2 matches at 12 bases. The tail of the sequence fits TRBJ2-7 better, so the J call may be wrong. CDR3 length: 16 amino acids. Germline V lookup: CDR1 MDHEN, CDR2 SYDVKM. This chain's CDR3 is CASSPSTSGGHYEQYF. The CDR3 DNA sequence: TGTGCCAGCAGTCCCTCGACTAGCGGGGGTCACTACGAGCAGTACTTC.

The chain employs TRBV18 and TRBJ2-5, with TRBD1 matching 8 bases. TRBJ2-7 matches the DNA end more closely, so the J call is doubtful. Germline V gene data show CDR1 as KGHSH and CDR2 as LQKENI. The CDR3 has 16 residues. CDR3 sequence: CASSMRQGARDYEQYF. Here the CDR3 DNA reads TGTGCCAGCTCAATGAGGCAGGGGGCGCGGGACTACGAGCAGTACTTC.

The J gene is TRBJ2-2, the V gene TRBV27; 14 nucleotides agree with TRBD2. Trimming at V came to 5 bases and at J to 4 bases, leaving 6 bases not matched to a gene. This CDR3 is 17 amino acids long. Germline V gene sequence: CDR1 MNHEY, CDR2 SMNVEV (reference sequence). The CDR3 sequence is CASSRGLAGVGTGELFF. In nucleotides, the CDR3 is TGTGCCAGCAGTCGGGGACTAGCGGGAGTTGGCACCGGGGAGCTGTTTTTT.

The chain employs TRBV14 and TRBJ2-2; TRBD2 aligns across 7 bases. The CDR3 spans 15 residues. CDR1 SGHDN and CDR2 FVKESK come from the germline V gene. The J segment lost 3 bases and the V segment lost 4 bases, leaving 5 bases of the junction unmatched. The CDR3 protein is CASSPLAGDTGELFF. The CDR3 bases are TGTGCCAGCAGCCCCCTTGCGGGGGACACCGGGGAGCTGTTTTTT.

This clone appeared a single time. The gene calls are TRBV6-4 and TRBJ2-3, with TRBD2 as a possible D gene (5 bases). The V gene's germline CDR1 is MRHNA and CDR2 SNTAGT. V was shortened by 2 bases and J by 1 base, with 10 bases between the two germline ends. This CDR3 contains 15 residues. The CDR3 reads CASSDGADRTDTQYF. The CDR3 nucleotides are TGTGCCAGCAGTGACGGAGCGGACCGCACAGATACGCAGTATTTT.

The genes are TRBV7-9 and TRBJ2-3, with D hard to call. Trimming took off 3 bases at V and 5 bases at J, with 3 bases between the two ends. The CDR3 totals 11 residues. Germline V gene lookup returns CDR1 SEHNR and CDR2 FQNEAQ (reference sequence). The CDR3, as DNA: TGTGCCAGCAGCTTCGTAGATACGCAGTATTTT. It specifies CASSFVDTQYF.

The gene calls are TRBV11-3 and TRBJ2-2; 8 bases are a match to TRBD1. The CDR3 runs 14 residues. Germline V gene sequence: CDR1 SGHNT, CDR2 YENEEA. V lost 8 bases to trimming and J lost 5 bases; unmatched junction nucleotides: 7. The CDR3 reads CASSPDRATGELFF. The DNA of the CDR3 is TGTGCCAGCTCCCCGGACAGGGCGACCGGGGAGCTGTTTTTT. Full variable domain (outside the CDR3, taken from reference TRBV11-3 and TRBJ2-2): EAGVVQSPRYKIIEKKQPVAFWCNPISGHNTLYWYLQNLGQGPELLIRYENEEAVDDSQLPKDRFSAERLKGVDSTLKIQPAELGDSAVYLCASSPDRATGELFFGEGSRLTVL.

This clone was detected a few times. The chain joins TRBV6-4 to TRBJ2-2, with D possibly matching TRBD2 (5 bases). This CDR3 contains 15 residues. CDR1 and CDR2 (germline): MRHNA, SNTAGT. V was shortened by 2 bases and J by 4 bases, with 11 bases between the two germline ends. CDR3 nucleotides: TGTGCCAGCAGTGACCGAGCGGCGGGCACCGGGGAGCTGTTTTTT. Translation gives CASSDRAAGTGELFF.

This clone was counted between two and nine times. The genes are TRBV5-4 and TRBJ2-1; a weak D match, TRBD2 (6 bases). Between the trimmed V and J ends, which lost 2 bases and 9 bases, there was a span of 12 bases. The CDR3 sequence is 13 residues long. Germline CDR1 and CDR2: SGHNT and YYREEE (reference sequence). CDR3 region: CASSLASDVEQFF. DNA of the CDR3: TGTGCCAGCAGCTTAGCTAGCGATGTTGAGCAGTTCTTC.

In nucleotides, the CDR3 is TGTGCCAGCAGCTTACGGGCTAGCGCCTCCTACGAGCAGTACTTC. This codes for CASSLRASASYEQYF. The chain joins TRBV7-2 to TRBJ2-7, with a possible D match to TRBD2 (6 bases). Germline assignment: CDR1 SGHTA and CDR2 FQGNSA. Trimming pared 2 bases from V and 0 bases from J, leaving 11 bases between. The CDR3 length is 15 residues.

The J gene is TRBJ1-4, the V gene TRBV7-2, with D maybe TRBD1 (5 bases). From germline, CDR1 is SGHTA and CDR2 FQGNSA. V was clipped by 1 base and J by 2 bases, with 11 bases between them. The length of the CDR3 is 16 residues. CDR3 in amino acids: CASSLGAGRTNEKLFF. CDR3 sequence (DNA): TGTGCCAGCAGCTTAGGGGCGGGACGGACTAATGAAAAACTGTTTTTT. Together with reference TRBV7-2 and TRBJ1-4, the CDR3 gives the full variable domain: GAGVSQSPSNKVTEKGKDVELRCDPISGHTALYWYRQSLGQGLEFLIYFQGNSAPDKSGLPSDRFSAERTGGSVSTLTIQRTQQEDSAVYLCASSLGAGRTNEKLFFGSGTQLSVL.

The chain couples TRBV19 to TRBJ1-1, with TRBD1 as a possible D gene (5 bases). The CDR3 is 11 amino acids. Germline V gene lookup returns CDR1 LNHDA and CDR2 SQIVND (reference sequence). Trimming pared 5 bases from V and 8 bases from J, leaving 9 bases between. CDR3 in DNA: TGTGCCAGTAGTGGGGCTTTAGAAGCTTTCTTT. This sequence encodes CASSGALEAFF.

This chain uses TRBV27 with TRBJ2-1; weak D call: TRBD2 (5 bases). The ends were cut back, 5 bases at V and 7 bases at J, with 12 bases in the middle. This CDR3 is 13 amino acids long. Germline V gene data show CDR1 as MNHEY and CDR2 as SMNVEV (reference sequence). CDR3 DNA: TGTGCCAGCAGTCCGCGGACTGCGAATGAGCAGTTCTTC. Its protein product is CASSPRTANEQFF.

V gene TRBV18 combines with J gene TRBJ1-5; 7 bases map to TRBD1. Germline CDR1 KGHSH, CDR2 LQKENI. The CDR3 runs to 14 residues. The trim removed 3 bases at V and 7 bases at J, leaving 6 bases unmatched. The DNA of the CDR3 is TGTGCCAGCTCACCGGGACAGTTTAGGCAGCCCCAGCATTTT. This gives the protein CASSPGQFRQPQHF.

The chain recombines TRBV27 with TRBJ2-5, with unresolved D. The germline gives CDR1 MNHEY, CDR2 SMNVEV (reference sequence). The CDR3 extends over 13 amino acids. V lost 0 bases, J lost 0 bases, and 2 bases lay in between. CDR3 nucleotide sequence: TGTGCCAGCAGTTTATCCTACCAAGAGACCCAGTACTTC. Encoded protein: CASSLSYQETQYF.

V usage is TRBV11-2 and J usage is TRBJ2-2, with D unresolved. Trimming left V 2 bases short and J 0 bases short, with 7 bases between. The CDR3 contains 15 residues. Looked up from germline, CDR1 is SGHAT and CDR2 is FQNNGV. CDR3 residues: CASSLTQTNTGELFF. The CDR3 DNA follows: TGTGCCAGCAGCTTAACCCAGACGAACACCGGGGAGCTGTTTTTT.

The gene calls are TRBV19 and TRBJ2-5; possible D gene TRBD1, 5 bases. Germline V gene data show CDR1 as LNHDA and CDR2 as SQIVND (reference sequence). Trimming took 0 bases from V and 6 from J, leaving 8 bases between them. The CDR3 is 13 residues long. The CDR3 DNA reads as TGTGCCAGTAGTATAGACAGGGTGCAGACCCAGTACTTC. It translates to CASSIDRVQTQYF.

J is TRBJ1-2 and V is TRBV19, with D uncertain. Germline V gives CDR1 LNHDA, CDR2 SQIVND (reference sequence). V lost 0 bases to trimming and J lost 6 bases, with 8 bases between them. This CDR3 contains 13 residues. The CDR3 here is CASSIDRVNGYTF. The CDR3 bases are TGTGCCAGTAGTATAGACCGGGTGAATGGCTACACCTTC.

This clone has just one count. J is TRBJ2-4 and V is TRBV11-1, with unresolved D. The CDR3 length is 16 residues. Germline values: CDR1 SGHAT, CDR2 FQDESV (reference sequence). Trimming removed 3 bases at V and 0 bases at J, with 12 bases between. The CDR3 region has the DNA TGTGCCAGCAGCTTGAGAGGAAATCTAGCCAAAAACATTCAGTACTTC. It translates to CASSLRGNLAKNIQYF.

The V and J genes are TRBV28 and TRBJ1-5; TRBD1 matches 8 bases. Trimming cost V 5 bases and J 7 bases; bases outside gene matches: 7. The CDR3 is 14 amino acids. The germline V gene encodes CDR1 MDHEN and CDR2 SYDVKM. CDR3 sequence (DNA): TGTGCCAGCAGTCTTTTAACAGGGGGACAGCCCCAGCATTTT. Its translation: CASSLLTGGQPQHF.

The gene calls are TRBV4-3 and TRBJ1-3; TRBD1 is a possible D gene (5 bases). Germline V gene lookup returns CDR1 LGHNA and CDR2 YSLEER. This CDR3 is built from 18 residues. V was clipped by 3 bases and J by 3 bases, with 21 bases between them. The CDR3 bases are TGCGCCAGCAGCCACACATGGCAGGGCCCGGAGATTGGAAACACCATATATTTT. This sequence encodes CASSHTWQGPEIGNTIYF.